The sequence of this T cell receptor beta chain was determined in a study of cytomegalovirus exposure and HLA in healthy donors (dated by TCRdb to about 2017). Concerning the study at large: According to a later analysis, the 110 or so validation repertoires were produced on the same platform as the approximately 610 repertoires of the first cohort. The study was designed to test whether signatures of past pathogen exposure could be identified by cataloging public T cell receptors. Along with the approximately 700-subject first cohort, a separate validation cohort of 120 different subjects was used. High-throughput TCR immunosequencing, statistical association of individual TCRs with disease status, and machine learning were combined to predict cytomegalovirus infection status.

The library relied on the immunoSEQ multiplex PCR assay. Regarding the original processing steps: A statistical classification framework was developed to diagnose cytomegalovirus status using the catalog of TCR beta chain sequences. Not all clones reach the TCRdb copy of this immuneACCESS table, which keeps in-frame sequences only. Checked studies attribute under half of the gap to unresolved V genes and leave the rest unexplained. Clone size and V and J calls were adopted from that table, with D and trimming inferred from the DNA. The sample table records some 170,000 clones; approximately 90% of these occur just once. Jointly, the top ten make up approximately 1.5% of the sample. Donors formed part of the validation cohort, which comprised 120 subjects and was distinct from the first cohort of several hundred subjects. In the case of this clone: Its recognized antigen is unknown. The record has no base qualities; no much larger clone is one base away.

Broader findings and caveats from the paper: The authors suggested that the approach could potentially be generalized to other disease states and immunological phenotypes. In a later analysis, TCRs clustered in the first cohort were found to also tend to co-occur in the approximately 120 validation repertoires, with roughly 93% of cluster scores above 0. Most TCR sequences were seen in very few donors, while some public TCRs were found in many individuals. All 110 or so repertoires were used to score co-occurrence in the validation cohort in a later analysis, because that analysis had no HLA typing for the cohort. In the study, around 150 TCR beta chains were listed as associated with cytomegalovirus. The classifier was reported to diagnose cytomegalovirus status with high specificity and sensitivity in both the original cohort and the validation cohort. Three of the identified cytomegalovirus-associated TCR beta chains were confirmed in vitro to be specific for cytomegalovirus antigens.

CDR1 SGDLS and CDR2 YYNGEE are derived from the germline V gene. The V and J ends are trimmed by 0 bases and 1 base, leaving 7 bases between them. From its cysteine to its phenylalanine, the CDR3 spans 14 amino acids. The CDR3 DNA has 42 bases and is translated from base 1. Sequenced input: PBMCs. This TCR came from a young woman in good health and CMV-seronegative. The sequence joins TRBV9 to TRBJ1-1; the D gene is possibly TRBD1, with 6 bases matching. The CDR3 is CASSVGQENTEAFF. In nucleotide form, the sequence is TGTGCCAGCAGCGTAGGACAGGAGAACACTGAAGCTTTCTTT.